This T cell receptor (beta chain) was captured in a study of OX40 agonist ivuxolimab in advanced cancers. Comment on this clone: Its antigen is currently unknown.

Generated by immunoSEQ multiplex PCR, the TCRdb table keeps only in-frame clones and is missing some. The sample lists approximately 27,000 clones, more than 85% occurring once. In germline, CDR1 is MNHEY, CDR2 SVGAGI. The CDR3 spans 14 residues. V shed 7 bases and J 5 bases; nucleotides not matched to a gene: 10. Overall study findings and caveats: Partial responders at 0.1-3.0 mg/kg showed near-lowest clonal expansion.

This rearrangement joins TRBV6-5 to TRBJ2-7, with 8 nucleotides matching TRBD2. This sequence originates from an adult with an advanced solid tumor such as melanoma, head and neck, liver or kidney cancer. The sequencing here drew on CD4+ or CD8+ T cells sorted from blood, taken in a trial of the OX40 agonist ivuxolimab. The CDR3 coding sequence is TGTGCCAGCACAAACGGGGGGGAGTGGGACGAGCAGTACTTC. This sequence encodes CASTNGGEWDEQYF.